This T cell receptor beta chain derives from a study of PD-1 blockade in mismatch repair-deficient tumors. Study overall: Enrolled about 2012-2017, patients had progressing, pretreated mismatch repair-deficient cancers of 12 to 13 types.

Regarding the study as a whole: After pembrolizumab, tumor-resident clones rose rapidly, then generally contracted before radiologic responses.

Here immunoSEQ multiplex PCR was the method, and the copy in TCRdb shows in-frame clones only, minus some. The data hold some 120,000 clones, with roughly 90% observed a single time. Concerning this clone: Its specificity is not known.

A few pembrolizumab responders had their TCRs sequenced. The J segment lost 2 bases and the V segment lost 3 bases, leaving 6 bases of the junction unmatched. The germline V gene has CDR1 GTSNPN and CDR2 SVGIG (reference sequence). This CDR3 contains 16 residues. Source: peripheral blood, taken 72 weeks after starting pembrolizumab. The TCR was taken from an adult with mismatch repair-deficient cancer. V gene TRBV30 combines with J gene TRBJ1-4, with TRBD1 matching 10 bases. The CDR3 DNA reads as TGTGCCTGGAGATCGGGACAGGGGTTTACTAATGAAAAACTGTTTTTT. This encodes CAWRSGQGFTNEKLFF.